This is a list of T cell receptor beta chains from one sample in a study of siplizumab effects on memory and regulatory T cells. Only in-frame clones appear in the TCRdb table, and some are missing; sequencing was by immunoSEQ multiplex PCR. Of about 100,000 clones in the sample, 94% were seen once. The sequencing input was non-Treg CD4+ T cells sorted from blood. Every receptor here comes from a human donor in good health. Each CDR3 is given with its conserved first and last residue. The D gene is left open where the match is weak. For some rows the clone size is stated as once, few or many, or as a class when expanded; others skip it.

d_call,clone_size,j_call,v_call,cdr3_nt,cdr3_aa
TRBD1,-,TRBJ1-5,TRBV28,TGTGCCAGCAGTCCGCTGACAGGGTTGAGCAATCAGCCCCAGCATTTT,CASSPLTGLSNQPQHF
-,-,TRBJ1-3,TRBV9,TGTGCCAGCAGCCCCAAACCCGGAAACACCATATATTTT,CASSPKPGNTIYF
TRBD2,once,TRBJ2-1,TRBV2,TGTGCCAGCAGCGCAGTACGGGGGGGCTGCTCCTACAATGAGCAGTTCTTC,CASSAVRGGCSYNEQFF
TRBD1,-,TRBJ2-3,TRBV10-3,TGTGCCATCAGTGCCGGGACAGGGACAGATACGCAGTATTTT,CAISAGTGTDTQYF
-,-,TRBJ1-5,TRBV30,TGTGCCCTGACGGACTCCTATAGCAATCAGCCCCAGCATTTT,CALTDSYSNQPQHF
TRBD2,-,TRBJ2-5,TRBV6-4,TGTGCCAGCTATGAGCGGGAGAGAGAGACCCAGTACTTC,CASYERERETQYF
TRBD2,-,TRBJ2-1,TRBV5-4,TGTGCCAGCATCAAGAGCGGGAGTCCCTACAATGAGCAGTTCTTC,CASIKSGSPYNEQFF
TRBD1,-,TRBJ1-2,TRBV5-8,TGTGCCAGCAGCTTGGTGTCAGGGGGCGCTTCCAACTATGGCTACACCTTC,CASSLVSGGASNYGYTF
TRBD2,-,TRBJ2-3,TRBV7-8,TGTGCCAGCAGCTTAGCTCTAGCGGGAGATCCTACAGATACGCAGTATTTT,CASSLALAGDPTDTQYF
TRBD2,few,TRBJ2-5,TRBV7-8,TGTGCCAGCAGCTTCGTAGCGGGAGAGGGGGAGACCCAGTACTTC,CASSFVAGEGETQYF
-,-,TRBJ1-1,TRBV5-1,TGCGCCAGCAGCTTGGTGCCCAGGGGATCTGAAGCTTTCTTT,CASSLVPRGSEAFF
TRBD1,-,TRBJ1-1,TRBV5-1,TGCGCCAGCAGCTTGCGACAGGGTAGGAGCACTGAAGCTTTCTTT,CASSLRQGRSTEAFF
TRBD2,-,TRBJ2-7,TRBV29-1,TGCAGCGTTGTACTAGCGGGAGTTTATGAGCAGTACTTC,CSVVLAGVYEQYF
TRBD2,-,TRBJ2-1,TRBV2,TGTGCCAGCAGTGGGATAGGGGCGGGAGGGCTCAATGAGCAGTTCTTC,CASSGIGAGGLNEQFF
TRBD2,-,TRBJ2-1,TRBV27,TGTGCCAGCAGTTTACTAGGACTAGCGGAAACTCCCTACAATGAGCAGTTCTTC,CASSLLGLAETPYNEQFF
-,-,TRBJ2-5,TRBV5-1,TGCGCCAGCAGCTTCGCGGGGAACCAAGAGACCCAGTACTTC,CASSFAGNQETQYF
-,-,TRBJ2-5,TRBV7-9,TGTGCCAGCAGCTTCACGGGAGACCCTAAAGAGACCCAGTACTTC,CASSFTGDPKETQYF
TRBD1,-,TRBJ2-3,TRBV30,TGTGCCTGGAGTGTACAGGGGGCGCGGTATACGCAGTATTTT,CAWSVQGARYTQYF
-,-,TRBJ2-3,TRBV29-1,TGCAGCATCCCCGGGGACGCTCGTCAAGATACGCAGTATTTT,CSIPGDARQDTQYF
TRBD1,-,TRBJ2-3,TRBV2,TGTGCCAGCAGGCCCGGGACAGGCACAGATACGCAGTATTTT,CASRPGTGTDTQYF
-,-,TRBJ2-1,TRBV5-1,TGCGCCAGCAGCTTGGAGAGGTGGGATGAGCAGTTCTTC,CASSLERWDEQFF
-,-,TRBJ1-1,TRBV10-3,TGTGCCATCAGTGGGGACGGATTTCACCCCTCCCAAGCGCCCGCGGACATGAACACTGAAGCTTTCTTT,CAISGDGFHPSQAPADMNTEAFF
-,-,TRBJ2-7,TRBV5-4,TGTGCCAGCAGCTTGGCAGGCCACGAGCAGTACTTC,CASSLAGHEQYF
-,-,TRBJ1-1,TRBV5-5,TGTGCCAGCAGGAGGGGCAACGGGAACACTGAAGCTTTCTTT,CASRRGNGNTEAFF